Following are 6 T cell receptor beta chains from one sample sequenced in a study of blood T cell repertoires in COVID-19. Generated by immunoSEQ multiplex PCR, the TCRdb table keeps only in-frame clones and is missing some. Of some 140,000 clones listed, 65% to 80% are singletons. Sample: peripheral blood. Receptors were obtained from a man between 60 and 70 years old with acute or convalescent COVID-19.

This clone was counted once. This sequence joins TRBV2 and TRBJ2-2; 7 bases match TRBD1. The CDR3 has 17 amino acids. Unmatched junction bases numbered 15, after V lost 2 bases and J lost 9 bases. Germline loops: CDR1 SNHLY, CDR2 FYNNEI. CDR3 in amino acids: CASSEIVKTGIPRELFF. The CDR3 DNA sequence: TGTGCCAGCAGTGAAATTGTAAAGACAGGGATTCCCAGGGAGCTGTTTTTT.

This sequence joins TRBV27 and TRBJ1-6, with D possibly matching TRBD1 (6 bases). Germline CDR1 is MNHEY and CDR2 is SMNVEV (reference sequence). The CDR3 is 15 residues long. Trimming removed 2 bases at V and 6 bases at J, with 11 bases between. In nucleotides, the CDR3 is TGTGCCAGCAGTTTAGGGGGCCCAGTTAATTCACCCCTCCACTTT. Protein product: CASSLGGPVNSPLHF.

V gene TRBV6-5 combines with J gene TRBJ1-5, with no clear D. Trimming removed 6 bases from V and 0 bases from J, with 9 bases in between. CDR3 size: 14 residues. Germline V gives CDR1 MNHEY, CDR2 SVGAGI. The CDR3 region is CASSPGDSNQPQHF. In DNA, the CDR3 is TGTGCCAGCAGCCCGGGTGATAGCAATCAGCCCCAGCATTTT.

This clone was observed a handful of times. The chain employs TRBV18 and TRBJ1-3; tentatively, D is TRBD1 (5 bases). The germline V gene encodes CDR1 KGHSH and CDR2 LQKENI. V lost 0 bases to trimming and J lost 0 bases, with 9 bases between them. CDR3 length equals 16 residues. In DNA form, the CDR3 reads TGTGCCAGCTCACCACCAACAGGTTTCTCTGGAAACACCATATATTTT. Amino acids: CASSPPTGFSGNTIYF. Drawing the rest from reference TRBV18 and TRBJ1-3, the complete variable domain is NAGVMQNPRHLVRRRGQEARLRCSPMKGHSHVYWYRQLPEEGLKFMVYLQKENIIDESGMPKERFSAEFPKEGPSILRIQQVVRGDSAAYFCASSPPTGFSGNTIYFGEGSWLTVV.

The V gene is TRBV6-6, the J gene TRBJ1-5, with a possible D match to TRBD1 (5 bases). Looked up from germline, CDR1 is MNHNY and CDR2 is SVGAGI (reference sequence). There are 15 residues in the CDR3. Trimming took 6 bases from V and 0 from J, leaving 12 bases between them. CDR3 amino acids: CASSLNRYSNQPQHF. Here the CDR3 DNA reads TGTGCCAGCAGCTTGAACAGGTATAGCAATCAGCCCCAGCATTTT.

The rearrangement links TRBV7-2 to TRBJ1-1; the D gene is possibly TRBD1 (5 bases). CDR1 is SGHTA, CDR2 FQGNSA, per germline. This CDR3 spans 17 amino acids. Trimming took 0 bases from V and 2 from J, leaving 16 bases between them. The CDR3 coding sequence is TGTGCCAGCAGCTTAGCGGCGGGGCGGAGGGGTAACACTGAAGCTTTCTTT. Translation: CASSLAAGRRGNTEAFF.